The 14 T cell receptor beta chains listed next were all sequenced from one sample in a study of cytomegalovirus exposure and HLA in healthy donors. The PCR employed 60 Vbeta primers together with 13 Jbeta primers. The table came from immunoSEQ multiplex PCR; TCRdb's copy has only in-frame clones and leaves some out. Counted here are approximately 200,000 clones, 65% to 80% occurring once; the ten biggest clones make up approximately 5%. The sequenced sample was PBMCs. The receptors derive from a man aged 30 to 45 in good health and CMV-seropositive.

This clone was counted a few times. The V and J genes are TRBV5-1 and TRBJ1-2; D is possibly TRBD1 (6 bases). The CDR3 sequence is 12 residues long. V gave up 3 bases and J gave up 3 bases, with 6 bases separating them. The germline gives CDR1 SGHRS, CDR2 YFSETQ. The CDR3, as DNA: TGCGCCAGCAGCTCAGGGGACTATGGCTACACCTTC. Its translation: CASSSGDYGYTF.

In DNA, the CDR3 is TGTGCCACCAGCAGGCCGGGACAGGGGATCTACGAGCAGTACTTC. Its translation: CATSRPGQGIYEQYF. The rearrangement links TRBV15 to TRBJ2-7; 10 nucleotides line up with TRBD1. Germline loops: CDR1 LNHNV, CDR2 YYDKDF (reference sequence). CDR3 length equals 15 residues. The junction had 5 bases not matched to a gene; V was cut back by 3 bases and J by 3 bases.

The CDR3 reads CASSQLVTGTGGSGANVLTF. The DNA for the CDR3 is TGTGCCAGCTCACAACTCGTAACCGGGACAGGGGGATCTGGGGCCAACGTCCTGACTTTC. The genes are TRBV18 and TRBJ2-6, with 11 positions matching TRBD1. The CDR3 consists of 20 residues. J lost 1 base, V lost 4 bases, and 12 bases had no gene match. CDR1 and CDR2 from the germline V gene are KGHSH and LQKENI.

The chain combines TRBV28 with TRBJ1-1, with TRBD1 matching 8 bases. The V gene end was trimmed by 6 bases and the J gene end by 3 bases; junction bases not matched to a gene: 9. Germline assignment: CDR1 MDHEN and CDR2 SYDVKM. This CDR3 has 15 residues. Written as DNA, the CDR3 is TGTGCCAGCAGGGAAACAGGGGGACGGGACACTGAAGCTTTCTTT. It yields the protein CASRETGGRDTEAFF.

The chain carries TRBV13 and TRBJ1-5; possibly TRBD1 for D (6 bases). Germline CDR1 reads PRHDT; CDR2 reads FYEKMQ (reference sequence). The CDR3 totals 14 residues. The V end lost 4 bases, the J end lost 6 bases, and 13 bases lay between the germline ends. The CDR3 DNA is TGTGCCAGCAGCTCAGGGGCGCGGGGTCAGCCCCAGCATTTT. Its translation: CASSSGARGQPQHF.

Points on this clone: One junction end does not reproduce the germline sequence, and a read error may be involved. The chain joins TRBV5-8 to TRBJ2-1; D unresolved. CDR3 length: 12 residues. The germline V gene encodes CDR1 SGHTS and CDR2 YDEGEE. The CDR3 nucleotides are TGTGCCAGCAGCCGAACCTACAATGAGCGGTTCTTC. Its translation is CASSRTYNERFF.

The chain employs TRBV20-1 and TRBJ1-1, with 9 nucleotides matching TRBD1. Germline-derived CDR1 and CDR2 are DFQATT and SNEGSKA (reference sequence). The CDR3 spans 11 residues. Trimming cost V 3 bases and J 10 bases; bases outside gene matches: 3. CDR3 region: CSARGQGLAFF. CDR3 nucleotide sequence: TGCAGTGCTAGGGGACAGGGTTTAGCTTTCTTT.

V and J are TRBV11-2 and TRBJ2-3, with D possibly matching TRBD2 (6 bases). Germline CDR1 reads SGHAT; CDR2 reads FQNNGV. Trimming pared 1 base from V and 5 bases from J, leaving 13 bases between. The CDR3 extends over 15 amino acids. The CDR3 region is CASSLAGVAEDTQYF. The CDR3 coding sequence is TGTGCCAGCAGCTTAGCGGGGGTAGCTGAAGATACGCAGTATTTT. Filled out from reference TRBV11-2 and TRBJ2-3, the complete variable domain reads EAGVAQSPRYKIIEKRQSVAFWCNPISGHATLYWYQQILGQGPKLLIQFQNNGVVDDSQLPKDRFSAERLKGVDSTLKIQPAKLEDSAVYLCASSLAGVAEDTQYFGPGTRLTVL.

This clone was observed a few times. This rearrangement joins TRBV19 to TRBJ1-2, with a tentative D call TRBD1 (6 bases). The V end was cut by 9 bases, the J end by 4 bases, with 9 bases between. CDR1 LNHDA and CDR2 SQIVND come from the germline V gene (reference sequence). The CDR3 spans 11 residues. The CDR3 region is CASGTSYGYTF. The CDR3, as DNA: TGTGCCAGCGGGACAAGCTATGGCTACACCTTC.

CDR3 nucleotide sequence: TGTGCCTGGAGTGACGTAGGGGGGGAGACTGAAGCTTTCTTT. It translates to CAWSDVGGETEAFF. V is TRBV30 and J is TRBJ1-1; TRBD1 is a possible D gene (6 bases). With 1 base removed from V and 5 bases from J, the gap between germline ends came to 14 bases. This CDR3 is 14 amino acids long. Germline lookup yields CDR1 GTSNPN and CDR2 SVGIG (reference sequence).

This clone was seen more than once but under ten times. J is TRBJ2-3 and V is TRBV19; weak D call: TRBD2 (6 bases). The CDR3 consists of 13 residues. Per the germline V gene, CDR1 is LNHDA and CDR2 is SQIVND (reference sequence). V was shortened by 8 bases and J by 4 bases, with 13 bases between the two germline ends. CDR3: CASHVRGSDTQYF. CDR3 DNA: TGTGCCAGTCATGTTCGGGGGTCAGATACGCAGTATTTT.

This clone appeared a few times. The rearrangement joins TRBV4-2 to TRBJ1-5; D unresolved. V dropped 4 bases and J dropped 1 base, with 11 bases sitting between them. Germline assignment: CDR1 LGHNA and CDR2 YNFKEQ. This CDR3 is built from 15 residues. DNA for the CDR3: TGTGCCAGCAGCCCACGAATTGGCAGCAATCAGCCCCAGCATTTT. Amino acids: CASSPRIGSNQPQHF.

With regard to this clone: In the same sample, other DNA sequences code for this CDR3. The rearrangement links TRBV7-2 to TRBJ2-5, with 11 bases identical to TRBD2. CDR3 length equals 17 residues. Trimming cost V 1 base and J 3 bases; bases outside gene matches: 7. Per the germline V gene, CDR1 is SGHTA and CDR2 is FQGNSA. CDR3 DNA: TGTGCCAGCAGCTTAGTCAGTGGGACTAGCGGAAAAGAGACCCAGTACTTC. Translating gives CASSLVSGTSGKETQYF.

The J gene is TRBJ2-3, the V gene TRBV29-1; 9 nucleotides agree with TRBD2. Looked up from germline, CDR1 is SQVTM and CDR2 is ANQGSEA. This CDR3 region has 19 residues. The junction had 17 bases not matched to a gene; V was cut back by 3 bases and J by 1 base. CDR3 bases: TGCAGCGTTGAGCCAATTCAGGGGACTGTAGCGGGGGGCACAGATACGCAGTATTTT. It yields the protein CSVEPIQGTVAGGTDTQYF.